This T cell receptor (beta chain) was documented in a study of early T cells in non-severe SARS-CoV-2 infection. TCRdb re-called the 5' RACE reads through MiXCR, storing one row per CDR3 protein. Counted here are around 64,000 distinct CDR3 sequences, around 13% occurring once; the ten biggest clones make up more than 1.2%. CDR3 length equals 13 residues. The V segment lost 3 bases and the J segment 8 bases; nucleotides outside the gene matches: 5. Germline lookup yields CDR1 KGHDR and CDR2 SFDVKD. Sample: whole blood, taken at baseline. The chain is built from TRBV24-1 and TRBJ1-1; TRBD1 agrees at 7 bases. The TCR was taken from an adult who was a healthcare worker with PCR-confirmed SARS-CoV-2 infection or an uninfected control (not recorded which). CDR3 loop: CATSDGTAREAFF. CDR3 DNA sequence: TGTGCCACCAGTGATGGGACAGCAAGGGAAGCTTTCTTT.